This is a list of T cell receptor beta chains from one sample in a study of cytomegalovirus exposure and HLA in healthy donors. Some clones are missing from TCRdb's copy, which holds only in-frame ones; the method was immunoSEQ multiplex PCR. There are around 200,000 clones in the sample; around four fifths occur only once, and 3% to 3.5% lies in the top ten. Material for sequencing was PBMCs. Source of these receptors: a female donor in good health and CMV-seronegative. The CDR3 runs from the conserved cysteine through the conserved F or W. D genes are given only for firm matches. Clone size is shown for a subset of rows, as once, few, many or a class of expanded clone.

size: .
J: TRBJ2-6
D: .
V: TRBV7-9
CDR3: CASSLAIGSGANVLTF
DNA: TGTGCCAGCAGCTTAGCAATCGGGTCTGGGGCCAACGTCCTGACTTTC

size: .
J: TRBJ1-5
D: TRBD1
V: TRBV28
CDR3: CASSVPYRGGNQPQHF
DNA: TGTGCCAGCAGCGTACCCTACAGGGGGGGGAATCAGCCCCAGCATTTT

size: .
J: TRBJ1-1
D: TRBD1
V: TRBV29-1
CDR3: CSVVFRDRATEAFF
DNA: TGCAGCGTTGTTTTTCGTGACAGGGCTACTGAAGCTTTCTTT

size: few
J: TRBJ2-7
D: .
V: TRBV28
CDR3: CASSLGAYTYEQYF
DNA: TGTGCCAGCAGTTTGGGCGCTTACACCTACGAGCAGTACTTC

size: few
J: TRBJ1-1
D: .
V: TRBV6-4
CDR3: CASTPGSGGDTEAFF
DNA: TGTGCCAGCACCCCGGGGTCGGGTGGGGACACTGAAGCTTTCTTT

size: .
J: TRBJ2-5
D: TRBD2
V: TRBV5-1
CDR3: CASSLAPAGSLETQYF
DNA: TGCGCCAGCAGCTTGGCCCCAGCGGGGTCACTAGAGACCCAGTACTTC

size: .
J: TRBJ2-7
D: TRBD2
V: TRBV5-5
CDR3: CASSFRLAGVYEQYF
DNA: TGTGCCAGCAGCTTCAGACTAGCGGGGGTATACGAGCAGTACTTC

size: .
J: TRBJ2-5
D: .
V: TRBV5-6
CDR3: CASSAMDSQETQYF
DNA: TGTGCCAGCAGCGCGATGGACAGCCAAGAGACCCAGTACTTC

size: .
J: TRBJ2-1
D: .
V: TRBV19
CDR3: CASSIVTVVTSEQFF
DNA: TGTGCCAGTAGTATAGTCACAGTTGTGACGTCTGAGCAGTTCTTC

size: .
J: TRBJ1-5
D: TRBD1
V: TRBV10-2
CDR3: CASRDRGYYQPQHF
DNA: TGCGCCAGCAGGGACAGGGGTTATTATCAGCCCCAGCATTTT

size: .
J: TRBJ2-1
D: .
V: TRBV2
CDR3: CASSDLANEQFF
DNA: TGTGCCAGCAGCGACCTAGCGAATGAGCAGTTCTTC

size: .
J: TRBJ2-7
D: TRBD1
V: TRBV6-1
CDR3: CASSAYRGRRYYEQYF
DNA: TGTGCCAGCAGTGCGTACAGGGGGCGTAGGTACTACGAGCAGTACTTC

size: .
J: TRBJ2-2
D: .
V: TRBV13
CDR3: CASSYGVIPGELFF
DNA: TGTGCCAGCAGTTACGGGGTTATCCCCGGGGAGCTGTTTTTT

size: .
J: TRBJ2-7
D: TRBD1
V: TRBV30
CDR3: CAGTGGTSEQYF
DNA: TGTGCCGGGACAGGGGGGACCTCCGAGCAGTACTTC

size: .
J: TRBJ2-7
D: .
V: TRBV7-2
CDR3: CASSAAGSYYEQYF
DNA: TGTGCCAGCAGCGCCGCCGGGTCCTACTACGAGCAGTACTTC

size: .
J: TRBJ1-6
D: .
V: TRBV10-3
CDR3: CALKLGFVDSPLHF
DNA: TGTGCCCTTAAACTCGGGTTTGTGGATTCACCCCTCCACTTT

size: .
J: TRBJ2-1
D: .
V: TRBV19
CDR3: CASSMRDNEQFF
DNA: TGTGCCAGCAGTATGAGGGACAATGAGCAGTTCTTC

size: .
J: TRBJ2-7
D: .
V: TRBV4-1
CDR3: CASSQGTSYEQYF
DNA: TGCGCCAGCAGCCAAGGGACATCCTACGAGCAGTACTTC

size: .
J: TRBJ2-7
D: .
V: TRBV27
CDR3: CASSLWGDEQYF
DNA: TGTGCCAGCAGTTTATGGGGGGATGAGCAGTACTTC

size: once
J: TRBJ1-1
D: TRBD1
V: TRBV9
CDR3: CASKTGRDTEAFF
DNA: TGTGCCAGCAAGACAGGGAGAGACACTGAAGCTTTCTTT

size: .
J: TRBJ1-1
D: .
V: TRBV28
CDR3: CASSLWDSTEAFF
DNA: TGTGCCAGCAGTTTATGGGACAGCACTGAAGCTTTCTTT

size: .
J: TRBJ1-3
D: .
V: TRBV27
CDR3: CASSLGSGSSGNTIYF
DNA: TGTGCCAGCAGCTTAGGATCCGGGAGCTCTGGAAACACCATATATTTT

size: .
J: TRBJ2-7
D: .
V: TRBV15
CDR3: CATSSLGSGRADYEQYF
DNA: TGTGCCACCAGCAGTCTGGGGAGTGGGCGGGCGGACTACGAGCAGTACTTC

size: .
J: TRBJ2-2
D: .
V: TRBV6-5
CDR3: CASRKDRPSGELFF
DNA: TGTGCCAGCAGGAAGGACAGACCGTCCGGGGAGCTGTTTTTT

size: few
J: TRBJ2-4
D: .
V: TRBV7-2
CDR3: CASSPPGRNIQYF
DNA: TGTGCCAGCAGTCCGCCCGGTCGGAACATTCAGTACTTC

size: .
J: TRBJ1-5
D: .
V: TRBV7-8
CDR3: CASSAQVRGDQPQHF
DNA: TGTGCCAGCAGCGCCCAAGTCAGGGGAGATCAGCCCCAGCATTTT

size: .
J: TRBJ1-3
D: TRBD1
V: TRBV29-1
CDR3: CSVGQGYSGNTIYF
DNA: TGCAGCGTCGGACAGGGCTACTCTGGAAACACCATATATTTT

size: .
J: TRBJ1-5
D: .
V: TRBV6-5
CDR3: CASRPGYGTPQHF
DNA: TGTGCCAGCAGGCCAGGGTATGGGACTCCCCAGCATTTT

size: .
J: TRBJ1-2
D: .
V: TRBV5-1
CDR3: CASSLYSGFGYTF
DNA: TGCGCCAGCAGCTTGTATTCAGGATTCGGCTACACCTTC

size: .
J: TRBJ1-5
D: .
V: TRBV6-4
CDR3: CASSDGRGQPQHF
DNA: TGTGCCAGCAGTGACGGTAGGGGACAGCCCCAGCATTTT

size: .
J: TRBJ2-7
D: .
V: TRBV5-1
CDR3: CASQAGGVSYEQYF
DNA: TGCGCCAGCCAAGCTGGCGGCGTCTCCTACGAGCAGTACTTC

size: .
J: TRBJ1-5
D: TRBD1
V: TRBV27
CDR3: CASSGDRDNQPQHF
DNA: TGTGCCAGCAGTGGGGACAGAGACAATCAGCCCCAGCATTTT

size: few
J: TRBJ2-2
D: TRBD2
V: TRBV6-5
CDR3: CASRGLADTGELFF
DNA: TGTGCCAGCAGGGGACTAGCGGACACCGGGGAGCTGTTTTTT